A selection of T cell receptor beta chains follows, all from one sample in a study of cytomegalovirus exposure and HLA in healthy donors. Profiled with immunoSEQ multiplex PCR; TCRdb holds only in-frame clones, not every one. This sample yields 150,000 or so clones, of which over 65% are seen a single time; around 4% belongs to the top ten. Sequenced: PBMCs. These receptors originate from a man aged 18-30 years in good health and CMV-seropositive. Both conserved end residues are part of each CDR3. Fields, in order: D gene, V gene, clone size, J gene, CDR3 DNA, CDR3 protein. D genes are given only for firm matches. Size tells how often a clone was seen (once, few, many) or the class of an expanded clone, and some rows leave it out.

d_call: TRBD2
v_call: TRBV2
clone_size: NA
j_call: TRBJ2-7
cdr3_nt: TGTGCCAGCAGCGGGACTAGGGTGGACGAGCAGTACTTC
cdr3_aa: CASSGTRVDEQYF

d_call: TRBD1
v_call: TRBV4-3
clone_size: once
j_call: TRBJ2-7
cdr3_nt: TGCGCCAGCAGCATCCGGGACAGGGGCTACGAGCAGTACTTC
cdr3_aa: CASSIRDRGYEQYF

d_call: NA
v_call: TRBV7-6
clone_size: NA
j_call: TRBJ1-4
cdr3_nt: TGTGCCAGCAGCCCGGGGTGGGAAAAACTGTTTTTT
cdr3_aa: CASSPGWEKLFF

d_call: TRBD1
v_call: TRBV5-1
clone_size: NA
j_call: TRBJ1-6
cdr3_nt: TGCGCCAGCAGCTTGGAGTTCGGACAGGGGCTCCACTTT
cdr3_aa: CASSLEFGQGLHF

d_call: TRBD1
v_call: TRBV28
clone_size: NA
j_call: TRBJ1-5
cdr3_nt: TGTGCCAGCAGTCCCGTGGACAGGGGGGATCAGCCCCAGCATTTT
cdr3_aa: CASSPVDRGDQPQHF

d_call: TRBD2
v_call: TRBV4-3
clone_size: NA
j_call: TRBJ2-7
cdr3_nt: TGCGCCAGCAGCCAAGATTCGTATGGAGCGGGATCCTACGAGCAGTACTTC
cdr3_aa: CASSQDSYGAGSYEQYF

d_call: NA
v_call: TRBV19
clone_size: NA
j_call: TRBJ1-1
cdr3_nt: TGTGCCAGTAACCCTAGGACAAGGCACACTGAAGCTTTCTTT
cdr3_aa: CASNPRTRHTEAFF

d_call: NA
v_call: TRBV25-1
clone_size: NA
j_call: TRBJ1-2
cdr3_nt: TGCGCCAGCAAGTTAGTTGGGGAGGGCTACACCTTC
cdr3_aa: CASKLVGEGYTF

d_call: NA
v_call: TRBV5-4
clone_size: NA
j_call: TRBJ2-1
cdr3_nt: TGTGCCAGCAGCTTGGGTGGGAGCGGCAATGAGCAGTTCTTC
cdr3_aa: CASSLGGSGNEQFF

d_call: TRBD2
v_call: TRBV4-2
clone_size: once
j_call: TRBJ2-2
cdr3_nt: TGTGCCAGCAGCCCTGGGACTAGTAGGGGCACCGGGGAGCTGTTTTTT
cdr3_aa: CASSPGTSRGTGELFF

d_call: TRBD2
v_call: TRBV30
clone_size: NA
j_call: TRBJ2-7
cdr3_nt: TGTGCCTGTAACGGGGGGGGCCACGAGCAGTACTTC
cdr3_aa: CACNGGGHEQYF

d_call: NA
v_call: TRBV2
clone_size: NA
j_call: TRBJ2-7
cdr3_nt: TGTGCCAGCAGTGTTAATGGCAGGCCCTCCTACGAGCAGTACTTC
cdr3_aa: CASSVNGRPSYEQYF

d_call: NA
v_call: TRBV7-2
clone_size: NA
j_call: TRBJ1-1
cdr3_nt: TGTGCCAGCAGCGCACGTCTGGGGGGGCACACTGAAGCTTTCTTT
cdr3_aa: CASSARLGGHTEAFF

d_call: NA
v_call: TRBV4-3
clone_size: NA
j_call: TRBJ1-1
cdr3_nt: TGCGCCAGCAGCCAAAACTACCTCAGATCTGAAGCTTTCTTT
cdr3_aa: CASSQNYLRSEAFF

d_call: NA
v_call: TRBV28
clone_size: NA
j_call: TRBJ1-2
cdr3_nt: TGTGCCAGCAGTACAGAAATCTATGGCTACACCTTC
cdr3_aa: CASSTEIYGYTF

d_call: NA
v_call: TRBV15
clone_size: once
j_call: TRBJ1-5
cdr3_nt: TGTGCCACCGGGGTGAGTGGAGGGAGCAATCAGCCCCAGCATTTT
cdr3_aa: CATGVSGGSNQPQHF

d_call: NA
v_call: TRBV5-1
clone_size: once
j_call: TRBJ2-3
cdr3_nt: TGCGCCAGCAGCTTTTTGCCTACTAGCACAGATACGCAGTATTTT
cdr3_aa: CASSFLPTSTDTQYF

d_call: NA
v_call: TRBV6-6
clone_size: few
j_call: TRBJ1-1
cdr3_nt: TGTGCCAGCCCACCACGGGGGTCGGACACTGAAGCTTTCTTT
cdr3_aa: CASPPRGSDTEAFF

d_call: NA
v_call: TRBV5-8
clone_size: NA
j_call: TRBJ1-4
cdr3_nt: TGTGCCAGCAGCTTTGGGTCAGGAAAAAATGAAAAACTGTTTTTT
cdr3_aa: CASSFGSGKNEKLFF

d_call: TRBD1
v_call: TRBV6-6
clone_size: NA
j_call: TRBJ2-7
cdr3_nt: TGTGCCAGCAGTTTTTGGACAGGGTTCTACGAGCAGTACTTC
cdr3_aa: CASSFWTGFYEQYF

d_call: NA
v_call: TRBV6-5
clone_size: NA
j_call: TRBJ1-3
cdr3_nt: TGTGCCAGCAGTTACTCTGGACAGATCTCTGGAAACACCATATATTTT
cdr3_aa: CASSYSGQISGNTIYF

d_call: NA
v_call: TRBV30
clone_size: NA
j_call: TRBJ2-6
cdr3_nt: TGTGCCTGGACCGGAGCTGGGGCCAACGTCCTGACTTTC
cdr3_aa: CAWTGAGANVLTF

d_call: NA
v_call: TRBV30
clone_size: few
j_call: TRBJ2-7
cdr3_nt: TGTGCCTGGAGCCGGGACTTTGCTTACGAGCAGTACTTC
cdr3_aa: CAWSRDFAYEQYF

d_call: NA
v_call: TRBV10-3
clone_size: once
j_call: TRBJ1-2
cdr3_nt: TGTGCCATCAGTGATAGAGGGAGTGGCTACACCTTC
cdr3_aa: CAISDRGSGYTF

d_call: NA
v_call: TRBV6-1
clone_size: NA
j_call: TRBJ2-3
cdr3_nt: TGTGCCAGCACACTTTTGCACGGTACGCAGTATTTT
cdr3_aa: CASTLLHGTQYF

d_call: NA
v_call: TRBV28
clone_size: NA
j_call: TRBJ1-2
cdr3_nt: TGTGCCAGCAGTCCACCGTCGGACATGGACTATGGCTACACCTTC
cdr3_aa: CASSPPSDMDYGYTF

d_call: TRBD2
v_call: TRBV5-6
clone_size: few
j_call: TRBJ2-4
cdr3_nt: TGTGCCAGCTACCGGACTAGCGGGGGCTTAGCCAAAAACATTCAGTACTTC
cdr3_aa: CASYRTSGGLAKNIQYF

d_call: TRBD1
v_call: TRBV19
clone_size: NA
j_call: TRBJ1-1
cdr3_nt: TGTGCCAGTAGGAAGACAGGGGGCACTGAGGCTTTCTTT
cdr3_aa: CASRKTGGTEAFF

d_call: NA
v_call: TRBV7-9
clone_size: NA
j_call: TRBJ1-3
cdr3_nt: TGTGCCAGCAGCTTAGCCGGGACTGGGGGTTGGTCCATATATTTT
cdr3_aa: CASSLAGTGGWSIYF

d_call: NA
v_call: TRBV5-4
clone_size: once
j_call: TRBJ2-3
cdr3_nt: TGTGCCAGCAGCTCAGGCGGGGCGAACCTAATCACAGATACGCAGTATTTT
cdr3_aa: CASSSGGANLITDTQYF

d_call: TRBD2
v_call: TRBV2
clone_size: NA
j_call: TRBJ2-5
cdr3_nt: TGTGCCAGCAGGGGGACTAGCGGGGGGGGAGAGACCCAGTACTTC
cdr3_aa: CASRGTSGGGETQYF

d_call: NA
v_call: TRBV6-6
clone_size: once
j_call: TRBJ2-3
cdr3_nt: TGTGCCAGCAGTTGGGACTTAGCGCAAAACACAGATACGCAGTATTTT
cdr3_aa: CASSWDLAQNTDTQYF